The entry that follows covers one T cell receptor (beta chain) sequence. Its antigen remains unidentified. MiXCR, applied by TCRdb to the 5' RACE reads, yields one record per CDR3 protein. Among around 250,000 distinct CDR3 sequences listed, about 12% were seen once. The CDR3 is 13 residues long. V gave up 0 bases and J gave up 11 bases, with 13 bases separating them. Germline V gene lookup returns CDR1 SEHNR and CDR2 FQNEAQ (reference sequence). The data stem from a study of identical twins. Study-wide findings and caveats: Models underestimated how often monozygotic twins shared out-of-frame TCR alpha. Those out-of-frame alpha sequences shared by twins showed an excess of low generation probability.

The donors were all healthy and Caucasian. The sample also formed part of further work on yellow fever vaccine responses in identical twins.

The sequenced sample was memory (CD45RO+) T cells sorted from blood. The chain recombines TRBV7-9 with TRBJ1-2; D is undetermined. The source is a woman between 18 and 29 years old in good health. The CDR3 protein is CASSLAHQLGYTF. DNA of the CDR3: TGTGCCAGCAGCTTAGCGCATCAGCTGGGGTACACCTTC.